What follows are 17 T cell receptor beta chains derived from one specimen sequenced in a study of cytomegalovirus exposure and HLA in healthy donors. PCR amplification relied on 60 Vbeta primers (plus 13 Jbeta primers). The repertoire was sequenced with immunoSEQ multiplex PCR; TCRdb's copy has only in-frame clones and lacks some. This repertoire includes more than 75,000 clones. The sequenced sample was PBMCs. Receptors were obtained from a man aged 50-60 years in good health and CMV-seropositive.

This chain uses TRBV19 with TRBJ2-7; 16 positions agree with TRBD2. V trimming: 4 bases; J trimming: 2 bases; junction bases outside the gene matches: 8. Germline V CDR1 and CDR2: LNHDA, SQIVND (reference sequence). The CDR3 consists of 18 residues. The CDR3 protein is CASSNRGLAGGVTYEQYF. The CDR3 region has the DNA TGTGCCAGTAGTAACCGGGGACTAGCGGGAGGGGTGACCTACGAGCAGTACTTC.

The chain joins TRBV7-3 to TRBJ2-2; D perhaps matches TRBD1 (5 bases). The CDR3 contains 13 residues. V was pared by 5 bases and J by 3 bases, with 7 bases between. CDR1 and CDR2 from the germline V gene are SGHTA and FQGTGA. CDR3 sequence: CASSPQDTGELFF. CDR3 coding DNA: TGTGCCAGCAGCCCACAGGACACCGGGGAGCTGTTTTTT.

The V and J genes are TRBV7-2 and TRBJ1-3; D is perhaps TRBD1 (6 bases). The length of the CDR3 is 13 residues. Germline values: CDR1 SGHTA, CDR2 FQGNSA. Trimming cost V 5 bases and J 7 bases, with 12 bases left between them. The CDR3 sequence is CASSTDRTNTIYF. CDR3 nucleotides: TGTGCCAGCAGCACCGACAGGACGAACACCATATATTTT.

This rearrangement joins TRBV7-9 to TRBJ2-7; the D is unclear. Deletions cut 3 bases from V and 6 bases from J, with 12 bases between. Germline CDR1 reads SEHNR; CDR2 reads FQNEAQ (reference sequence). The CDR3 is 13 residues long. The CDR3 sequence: CASSFADSLEQYF. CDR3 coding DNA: TGTGCCAGCAGCTTCGCAGACTCCCTCGAGCAGTACTTC.

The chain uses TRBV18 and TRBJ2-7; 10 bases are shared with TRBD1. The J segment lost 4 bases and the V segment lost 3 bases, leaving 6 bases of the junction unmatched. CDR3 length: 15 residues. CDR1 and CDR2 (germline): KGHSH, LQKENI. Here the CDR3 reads CASSPPGTGEYEQYF. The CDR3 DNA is TGTGCCAGCTCACCGCCAGGGACAGGGGAATACGAGCAGTACTTC.

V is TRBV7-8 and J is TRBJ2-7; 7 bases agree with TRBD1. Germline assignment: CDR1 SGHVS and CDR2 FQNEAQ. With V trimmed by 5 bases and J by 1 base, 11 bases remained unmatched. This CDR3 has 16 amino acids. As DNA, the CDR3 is TGTGCCAGCAGCGGTGACAGGGCAATCGCTTCCTACGAGCAGTACGTC. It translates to CASSGDRAIASYEQYV.

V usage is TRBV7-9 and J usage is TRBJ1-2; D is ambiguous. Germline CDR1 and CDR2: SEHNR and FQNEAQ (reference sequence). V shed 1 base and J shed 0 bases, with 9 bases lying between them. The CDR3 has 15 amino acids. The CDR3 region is CASSLGAISNYGYTF. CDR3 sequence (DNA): TGTGCCAGCAGCTTAGGGGCAATCTCTAACTATGGCTACACCTTC.

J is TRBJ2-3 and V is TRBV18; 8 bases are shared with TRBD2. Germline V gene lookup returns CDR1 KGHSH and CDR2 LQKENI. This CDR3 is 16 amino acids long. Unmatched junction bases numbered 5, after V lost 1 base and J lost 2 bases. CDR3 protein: CASSPLSSGFTDTQYF. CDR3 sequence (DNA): TGTGCCAGCTCACCACTGTCTAGCGGGTTCACAGATACGCAGTATTTT.

CDR3 bases: TGTGCCAGTAGTATAAGAGGCGGTTACCAGCAGTACGTC. Protein sequence: CASSIRGGYQQYV. The chain uses TRBV19 and TRBJ2-7; D not resolved. Germline CDR1 reads LNHDA; CDR2 reads SQIVND (reference sequence). V was trimmed by 2 bases and J by 8 bases, leaving 13 bases between them. The CDR3 extends over 13 amino acids.

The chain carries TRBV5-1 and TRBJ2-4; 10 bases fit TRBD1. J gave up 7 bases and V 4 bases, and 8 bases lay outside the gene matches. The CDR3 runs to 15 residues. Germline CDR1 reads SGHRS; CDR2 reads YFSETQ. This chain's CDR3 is CASSALPGQGNIQYF. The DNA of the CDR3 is TGCGCCAGCAGCGCACTTCCGGGACAGGGGAACATTCAGTACTTC.

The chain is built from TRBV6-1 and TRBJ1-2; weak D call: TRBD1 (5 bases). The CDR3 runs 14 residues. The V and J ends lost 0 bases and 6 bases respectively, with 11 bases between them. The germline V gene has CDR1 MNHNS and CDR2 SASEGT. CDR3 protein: CASSEAQGADGYTF. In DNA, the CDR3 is TGTGCCAGCAGTGAAGCCCAGGGCGCAGATGGCTACACCTTC.

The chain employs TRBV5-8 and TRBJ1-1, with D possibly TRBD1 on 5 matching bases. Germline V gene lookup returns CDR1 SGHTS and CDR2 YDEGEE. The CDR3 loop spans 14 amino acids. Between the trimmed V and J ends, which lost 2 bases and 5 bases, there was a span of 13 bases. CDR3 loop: CASSFGIQGTEAFF. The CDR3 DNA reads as TGTGCCAGCAGCTTTGGGATCCAGGGTACTGAAGCTTTCTTT.

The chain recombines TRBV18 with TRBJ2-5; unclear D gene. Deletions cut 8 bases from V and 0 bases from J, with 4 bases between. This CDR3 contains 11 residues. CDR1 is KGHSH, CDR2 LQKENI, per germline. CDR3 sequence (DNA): TGTGCCAGCGGAGACCAAGAGACCCAGTACTTC. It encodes CASGDQETQYF.

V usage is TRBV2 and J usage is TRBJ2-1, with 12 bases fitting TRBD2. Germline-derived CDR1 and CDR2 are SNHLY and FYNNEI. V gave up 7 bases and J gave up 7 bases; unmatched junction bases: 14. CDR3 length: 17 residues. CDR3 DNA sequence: TGTGCCAGCACCCAAAGGCGGTGGACTAGCGGGATAAATGAGCAGTTCTTC. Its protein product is CASTQRRWTSGINEQFF.

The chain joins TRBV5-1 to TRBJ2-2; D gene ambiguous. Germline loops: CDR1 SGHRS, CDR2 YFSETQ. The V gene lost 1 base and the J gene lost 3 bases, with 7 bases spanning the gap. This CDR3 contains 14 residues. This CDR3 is CASSLNSYTGELFF. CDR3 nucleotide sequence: TGCGCCAGCAGCTTGAACAGTTACACCGGGGAGCTGTTTTTT.

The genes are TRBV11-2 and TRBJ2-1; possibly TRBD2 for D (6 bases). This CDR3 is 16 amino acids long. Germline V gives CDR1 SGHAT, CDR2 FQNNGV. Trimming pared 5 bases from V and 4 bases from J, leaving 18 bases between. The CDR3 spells CASSPHGAGKYNEQFF. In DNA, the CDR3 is TGTGCCAGCAGCCCACATGGGGCGGGGAAATACAATGAGCAGTTCTTC.

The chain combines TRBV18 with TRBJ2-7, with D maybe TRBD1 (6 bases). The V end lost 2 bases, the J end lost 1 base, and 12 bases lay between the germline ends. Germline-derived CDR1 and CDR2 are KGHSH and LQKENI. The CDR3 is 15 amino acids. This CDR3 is CASSPYSDSSYEQYF. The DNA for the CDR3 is TGTGCCAGCTCACCATACTCGGACAGTTCCTACGAGCAGTACTTC.